The 24 T cell receptor beta chains below all came from one sample that was sequenced in a study of OX40 agonist ivuxolimab in advanced cancers. Generated by immunoSEQ multiplex PCR, the TCRdb table keeps only in-frame clones and is missing some. Here the sample spans over 100,000 clones, 90% being singletons. This sample comprised CD4+ or CD8+ T cells sorted from blood, obtained in a trial of the OX40 agonist ivuxolimab. These TCRs come from an adult with an advanced solid tumor such as melanoma, head and neck, liver or kidney cancer.

This clone was seen a handful of times. The V gene is TRBV7-9, the J gene TRBJ2-4, with D perhaps matching TRBD1 or TRBD2 (5 bases each). Deletions cut 1 base from V and 8 bases from J, with 15 bases between. Per the germline V gene, CDR1 is SEHNR and CDR2 is FQNEAQ (reference sequence). This CDR3 spans 15 amino acids. The CDR3 loop reads CASSLGTPKGDIQYF. DNA for the CDR3: TGTGCCAGCAGCTTAGGGACTCCAAAAGGGGACATTCAGTACTTC.

This chain uses TRBV7-9 with TRBJ1-2; D perhaps matches TRBD1 (5 bases). Germline CDR1 SEHNR, CDR2 FQNEAQ (reference sequence). The CDR3 is 15 residues long. The V end lost 5 bases, the J end lost 0 bases, and 13 bases lay between the germline ends. In nucleotides, the CDR3 is TGTGCCAGCAGCGAGGGACCCTTAGCTAACTATGGCTACACCTTC. Translating gives CASSEGPLANYGYTF.

This sequence joins TRBV19 and TRBJ1-5; the match to TRBD1 covers 9 bases. The V gene's germline CDR1 is LNHDA and CDR2 SQIVND (reference sequence). This CDR3 region has 15 residues. The trim removed 3 bases at V and 7 bases at J, leaving 7 bases unmatched. CDR3 sequence (DNA): TGTGCCAGTAGTATTGAGGGACAGGGTCGGCAGCCCCAGCATTTT. Residues: CASSIEGQGRQPQHF.

The chain recombines TRBV12-5 with TRBJ2-6; TRBD2 might be the D (5 bases). V lost 1 base, J lost 2 bases, and 6 bases lay in between. Germline loops: CDR1 LGHNT, CDR2 FRNRAP. There are 15 residues in the CDR3. CDR3 in amino acids: CASGLAEAGANVLTF. In DNA form, the CDR3 reads TGTGCTAGTGGTTTGGCGGAGGCTGGGGCCAACGTCCTGACTTTC.

This chain links TRBV14 with TRBJ2-7, with D tentatively TRBD1 (6 bases). Germline assignment: CDR1 SGHDN and CDR2 FVKESK. The V end lost 3 bases, the J end lost 8 bases, and 14 bases lay between the germline ends. CDR3 length equals 13 residues. The CDR3 coding sequence is TGTGCCAGCAGCCACACAGGGCGGTTTCAGCAGTACTTC. It codes for CASSHTGRFQQYF.

This chain uses TRBV7-2 with TRBJ2-7; weak D call: TRBD1 (6 bases). Germline CDR1 SGHTA, CDR2 FQGNSA. Trimming pared 5 bases from V and 2 bases from J, leaving 13 bases between. CDR3 length: 14 residues. The CDR3 DNA reads TGTGCCAGCAGCGCGGATGGGACAACCTACGAGCAGTACTTC. The encoded protein is CASSADGTTYEQYF.

The chain is built from TRBV10-3 and TRBJ1-1; TRBD1 aligns across 9 bases. Germline V gene sequence: CDR1 ENHRY, CDR2 SYGVKD. The ends lost 6 bases at V and 2 bases at J; junction bases unmatched: 10. The CDR3 runs 16 residues. CDR3 sequence reads: CAIRGGTGSINTEAFF. The CDR3 region has the DNA TGTGCCATCAGGGGAGGGACAGGGTCCATCAACACTGAAGCTTTCTTT.

The chain uses TRBV5-6 and TRBJ2-7; D is possibly TRBD2 (6 bases). This CDR3 comprises 12 residues. The germline V and J ends were trimmed by 4 bases and 4 bases, with 9 bases remaining between them. CDR1 SGHDT and CDR2 YYEEEE come from the germline V gene. In DNA form, the CDR3 reads TGTGCCAGCAGCAGGGACTTTTACGAGCAGTACTTC. Its protein product is CASSRDFYEQYF.

The chain carries TRBV29-1 and TRBJ1-5; D is ambiguous. Germline V gives CDR1 SQVTM, CDR2 ANQGSEA. Trimming pared 4 bases from V and 3 bases from J, leaving 10 bases between. The CDR3 is 13 amino acids. This CDR3 reads CSVGWHFNQPQHF. As DNA, the CDR3 is TGCAGCGTTGGGTGGCACTTCAATCAGCCCCAGCATTTT.

This chain connects TRBV5-1 to TRBJ1-1; no clear D gene. The germline gives CDR1 SGHRS, CDR2 YFSETQ. This CDR3 is built from 14 residues. Trimming took 0 bases from V and 3 from J, leaving 9 bases between them. CDR3 in amino acids: CASSLVSRDTEAFF. CDR3 DNA sequence: TGCGCCAGCAGCTTGGTCTCTCGGGACACTGAAGCTTTCTTT.

This sequence joins TRBV19 and TRBJ1-4; D is unresolved. V shed 7 bases and J shed 3 bases, with 12 bases lying between them. Germline V gene lookup returns CDR1 LNHDA and CDR2 SQIVND (reference sequence). This CDR3 spans 14 amino acids. The CDR3 is CASNTPGSNEKLFF. The DNA for the CDR3 is TGTGCCAGTAATACCCCGGGGTCTAATGAAAAACTGTTTTTT.

The chain links TRBV6-5 to TRBJ2-7; 9 bases line up with TRBD2. J gave up 6 bases and V 5 bases, and 8 bases lay outside the gene matches. CDR1 MNHEY and CDR2 SVGAGI come from the germline V gene. The CDR3 length is 14 residues. The CDR3 bases are TGTGCCAGCAGTCCGCTAGCGGGAACCGGCGAGCAGTACTTC. It specifies CASSPLAGTGEQYF.

The chain uses TRBV28 and TRBJ2-7; D remains unclear. CDR3 size: 12 residues. The V and J ends lost 10 bases and 4 bases respectively, with 14 bases between them. In germline, CDR1 is MDHEN, CDR2 SYDVKM. This CDR3 reads CATGPNGYEQYF. CDR3 coding DNA: TGTGCCACCGGACCGAACGGGTACGAGCAGTACTTC.

The chain is built from TRBV11-3 and TRBJ2-3, with D possibly being TRBD2 (6 bases). From germline, CDR1 is SGHNT and CDR2 YENEEA. Trimming pared 8 bases from V and 1 base from J, leaving 16 bases between. The CDR3 is made up of 15 amino acids. The CDR3 sequence: CASSRGIVGTDTQYF. CDR3 in DNA: TGTGCCAGCTCGCGCGGGATTGTGGGCACAGATACGCAGTATTTT.

The V and J genes are TRBV9 and TRBJ2-7; 7 bases fit TRBD1. V lost 4 bases to trimming and J lost 2 bases; unmatched junction nucleotides: 6. The CDR3 runs 14 residues. CDR1 and CDR2 from the germline V gene are SGDLS and YYNGEE. CDR3 region: CASSPTGATYEQYF. In nucleotides, the CDR3 is TGTGCCAGCAGCCCAACAGGGGCCACCTACGAGCAGTACTTC.

The rearrangement joins TRBV5-6 to TRBJ2-2; 9 positions match TRBD1. The J segment lost 6 bases and the V segment lost 4 bases, leaving 4 bases of the junction unmatched. The CDR3 runs to 14 residues. Germline lookup yields CDR1 SGHDT and CDR2 YYEEEE. CDR3 amino acids: CASSPRTGAGELFF. The CDR3 nucleotides read TGTGCCAGCAGCCCACGGACAGGGGCCGGGGAGCTGTTTTTT.

The J gene is TRBJ1-1, the V gene TRBV13; the D is unclear. CDR3 length equals 16 residues. V lost 4 bases to trimming and J lost 0 bases, with 15 bases between them. In germline, CDR1 is PRHDT, CDR2 FYEKMQ (reference sequence). CDR3 nucleotides: TGTGCCAGCAGCTACGGACCGGCCTCCCTGAACACTGAAGCTTTCTTT. As protein: CASSYGPASLNTEAFF.

V is TRBV19 and J is TRBJ2-3; 8 positions match TRBD2. J gave up 2 bases and V 5 bases, and 9 bases lay outside the gene matches. Looked up from germline, CDR1 is LNHDA and CDR2 is SQIVND (reference sequence). The CDR3 loop spans 16 amino acids. The chain's CDR3 is CASSPRGRLNTDTQYF. DNA of the CDR3: TGTGCCAGTAGTCCCCGCGGGAGGTTAAACACAGATACGCAGTATTTT. Together with reference TRBV19 and TRBJ2-3, the CDR3 gives the full variable domain: DGGITQSPKYLFRKEGQNVTLSCEQNLNHDAMYWYRQDPGQGLRLIYYSQIVNDFQKGDIAEGYSVSREKKESFPLTVTSAQKNPTAFYLCASSPRGRLNTDTQYFGPGTRLTVL.

The chain combines TRBV15 with TRBJ2-1; perhaps TRBD2 as D (5 bases). Germline V gene data show CDR1 as LNHNV and CDR2 as YYDKDF (reference sequence). The V end was cut by 0 bases, the J end by 6 bases, with 15 bases between. The CDR3 has 16 amino acids. CDR3 DNA sequence: TGTGCCACCAGCAGAGATATGGACTCTCCCACCAATGAGCAGTTCTTC. Translated: CATSRDMDSPTNEQFF.

This clone was counted only a few times. The chain carries TRBV14 and TRBJ2-3; TRBD2 agrees at 9 bases. CDR3 length: 16 amino acids. The V segment lost 4 bases and the J segment 3 bases; nucleotides outside the gene matches: 8. Germline CDR1 and CDR2: SGHDN and FVKESK. CDR3 protein: CASSRYLSGRTDTQYF. For the CDR3, the DNA is TGTGCCAGCAGCCGATACCTTAGCGGGAGAACAGATACGCAGTATTTT. The full variable domain, its missing parts supplied by reference TRBV14 and TRBJ2-3, is EAGVTQFPSHSVIEKGQTVTLRCDPISGHDNLYWYRRVMGKEIKFLLHFVKESKQDESGMPNNRFLAERTGGTYSTLKVQPAELEDSGVYFCASSRYLSGRTDTQYFGPGTRLTVL.

V is TRBV29-1 and J is TRBJ2-2; TRBD2 agrees at 8 bases. CDR3 size: 13 residues. Germline CDR1 SQVTM, CDR2 ANQGSEA. Trimming at V came to 6 bases and at J to 6 bases, leaving 6 bases not matched to a gene. CDR3 nucleotides: TGCAGCGTGCGCTCGGGGGGGGCCGGGGAGCTGTTTTTT. It yields the protein CSVRSGGAGELFF.

CDR3 sequence: CASRPGQGASAEAFF. The CDR3 region has the DNA TGTGCCAGCAGACCTGGACAGGGGGCGAGCGCTGAAGCTTTCTTT. The chain joins TRBV28 to TRBJ1-1; 11 bases map to TRBD1. Germline V gene data show CDR1 as MDHEN and CDR2 as SYDVKM. V was clipped by 6 bases and J by 6 bases; unmatched bases: 9. This CDR3 is built from 15 residues.

V gene TRBV6-5 combines with J gene TRBJ1-1; D is undetermined. V gave up 7 bases and J gave up 6 bases, with 18 bases separating them. The CDR3 loop spans 14 amino acids. Per the germline V gene, CDR1 is MNHEY and CDR2 is SVGAGI. The chain's CDR3 is CASTQKTGMAEAFF. The CDR3 bases are TGTGCCAGCACCCAAAAGACGGGAATGGCTGAAGCTTTCTTT.

This sequence joins TRBV28 and TRBJ1-4, with 9 bases identical to TRBD1. CDR1 MDHEN and CDR2 SYDVKM come from the germline V gene. The CDR3 covers 13 residues. The trim removed 6 bases at V and 10 bases at J, leaving 6 bases unmatched. Written as DNA, the CDR3 is TGTGCCAGCAGGGGACAGGGCGTGCTAAAACTGTTTTTT. This translates into CASRGQGVLKLFF.